These T cell receptor beta chains were read from a single sample in a study of blood T cell repertoires in COVID-19. The table came from immunoSEQ multiplex PCR; TCRdb's copy has only in-frame clones and leaves some out. The sample shows some 300,000 clones, 70% to 90% of them seen only once. Sequencing was performed on PBMCs or T cells enriched from blood (not recorded which). These receptors all stem from a woman between 25 and 40 years old who had recovered from COVID-19. Each CDR3 is given with its conserved first and last residue. The D gene is left open where the match is weak. A clone size is listed for some rows: how often the clone was seen (once, few, many), or a class if it is expanded.

abundance | d_gene | j_gene | v_gene | CDR3aa | CDR3nt
. | . | TRBJ1-1 | TRBV2 | CASNPAGRRGEAFF | TGTGCCAGCAACCCTGCAGGGCGGAGGGGTGAAGCTTTCTTT
once | . | TRBJ2-7 | TRBV7-5 | CVRSLVGASGPYEQYF | TGTGTCAGAAGCTTAGTGGGGGCTAGCGGCCCCTACGAGCAGTACTTC
. | . | TRBJ1-4 | TRBV10-3 | CAISELIGDRRKKLFF | TGTGCCATCAGTGAGCTAATCGGGGATCGGAGGAAAAAACTGTTTTTT
. | . | TRBJ2-7 | TRBV19 | CASSIVVDSSYEQYF | TGTGCCAGTAGTATAGTGGTAGACAGCTCCTACGAGCAGTACTTC
. | TRBD1 | TRBJ1-2 | TRBV6-1 | CASSEGTGVDGYTF | TGTGCCAGCAGTGAAGGGACAGGGGTTGATGGCTACACCTTC
. | TRBD2 | TRBJ2-3 | TRBV19 | CASSYGLAGSTDTQYF | TGTGCCAGTAGTTATGGACTAGCGGGGAGCACAGATACGCAGTATTTT
few | . | TRBJ1-5 | TRBV3-1/TRBV3-2 | CASSHQGIGDSNQPQHF | TGTGCCAGCAGCCATCAGGGGATTGGGGATAGCAATCAGCCCCAGCATTTT
. | . | TRBJ1-1 | TRBV6-5 | CASKSNTEAFF | TGTGCCAGCAAGAGTAACACTGAAGCTTTCTTT
once | TRBD2 | TRBJ2-7 | TRBV27 | CASSVGGSSYEQYF | TGTGCCAGCAGTGTGGGGGGGTCCTCCTACGAGCAGTACTTC
. | . | TRBJ1-3 | TRBV9 | CASIGGPGNTIYF | TGTGCCAGCATAGGCGGCCCTGGAAACACCATATATTTT
. | . | TRBJ1-1 | TRBV13 | CASSSRGKRNTEAFF | TGTGCCAGCAGCTCTAGGGGGAAAAGGAACACTGAAGCTTTCTTT
. | . | TRBJ1-2 | TRBV9 | CASSAHYEGVGSYGYTF | TGTGCCAGCAGCGCCCACTATGAGGGAGTAGGCTCCTATGGCTACACCTTC
. | TRBD2 | TRBJ2-7 | TRBV27 | CASSSRLAGDGEQYF | TGTGCCAGCAGTTCGCGACTAGCGGGAGACGGGGAGCAGTACTTC
. | . | TRBJ2-2 | TRBV1 | CTSPLGTGQMAGELFF | TGCACCAGCCCGTTAGGGACAGGGCAGATGGCCGGGGAGCTGTTTTTT
. | . | TRBJ2-3 | TRBV6-5 | CASIRRDFTDTQYF | TGTGCCAGCATCCGGCGGGACTTCACAGATACGCAGTATTTT
. | . | TRBJ2-5 | TRBV25-1 | CASNPSPQGKETQYF | TGTGCCAGCAACCCCAGCCCTCAGGGGAAAGAGACCCAGTACTTC
. | . | TRBJ1-3 | TRBV4-3 | CASSQAGLWGNTIYF | TGCGCCAGCAGCCAAGCGGGGTTGTGGGGAAACACCATATATTTT
. | TRBD1 | TRBJ2-7 | TRBV27 | CASRSSGGLLYEQYF | TGTGCCAGCAGGAGTTCAGGGGGCCTTTTGTACGAGCAGTACTTC
. | . | TRBJ1-2 | TRBV5-6 | CASSARRGSGYTF | TGTGCCAGCAGCGCCAGGAGGGGAAGCGGCTACACCTTC
. | TRBD1 | TRBJ1-4 | TRBV6-5 | CASSYSAGGREKLFF | TGTGCCAGCAGTTACTCGGCAGGGGGTAGGGAAAAACTGTTTTTT
. | TRBD1 | TRBJ1-6 | TRBV7-2 | CASSVRQGGSPLHF | TGTGCCAGCAGCGTAAGACAGGGTGGTTCACCCCTCCACTTT
. | . | TRBJ1-1 | TRBV24-1 | CATSDSLKAFF | TGTGCCACCAGTGATTCACTTAAAGCTTTCTTT
once | TRBD1 | TRBJ1-2 | TRBV29-1 | CSVRQGAGGYTF | TGCAGCGTGCGACAGGGGGCGGGCGGCTACACCTTC
. | TRBD1 | TRBJ1-1 | TRBV27 | CASSPRDRWPQVSVKSTEAFF | TGTGCCAGCAGTCCACGGGACAGGTGGCCCCAGGTTTCCGTTAAGAGCACTGAAGCTTTCTTT
. | . | TRBJ1-6 | TRBV19 | CASSIARDSPLHF | TGTGCCAGTAGTATAGCTCGAGATTCACCCCTCCACTTT
. | . | TRBJ2-3 | TRBV13 | CASSLAGAVVDTQYF | TGTGCCAGCAGCTTGGCGGGGGCAGTCGTAGATACGCAGTATTTT
. | . | TRBJ1-1 | TRBV27 | CASSFVAGGGEAFF | TGTGCCAGCAGTTTTGTAGCGGGGGGCGGTGAAGCTTTCTTT
few | . | TRBJ1-2 | TRBV7-8 | CASSLEGGLNYGYTF | TGTGCCAGCAGCTTAGAAGGAGGACTTAACTATGGCTACACCTTC
few | . | TRBJ1-1 | TRBV5-1 | CASSPGPMNTEAFF | TGCGCCAGCAGCCCTGGCCCCATGAACACTGAAGCTTTCTTT
. | . | TRBJ1-5 | TRBV3-1/TRBV3-2 | CASSLKNQPQHF | TGTGCCAGCAGCCTCAAAAATCAGCCCCAGCATTTT
. | TRBD1 | TRBJ1-1 | TRBV7-2 | CASSAGQGTEAFF | TGTGCCAGCAGCGCAGGACAGGGGACCGAAGCTTTCTTT
. | . | TRBJ1-2 | TRBV28 | CASTRATHYGYTF | TGTGCCAGCACCAGAGCGACTCACTATGGCTACACCTTC
. | TRBD1 | TRBJ1-1 | TRBV12-3/TRBV12-4 | CASSFTGAAFF | TGTGCCAGCAGTTTCACAGGGGCAGCTTTCTTT
. | . | TRBJ2-7 | TRBV6-6 | CASSYSSSSYEQYF | TGTGCCAGCAGTTACTCTTCTAGCTCCTACGAGCAGTACTTC
. | . | TRBJ2-5 | TRBV7-2 | CASSLDATSQETQYF | TGTGCCAGCAGCTTAGACGCGACTAGCCAAGAGACCCAGTACTTC
. | TRBD2 | TRBJ2-5 | TRBV10-3 | CAISESAGLAGQETQYF | TGTGCCATCAGTGAGTCTGCCGGACTAGCGGGACAAGAGACCCAGTACTTC
. | TRBD1 | TRBJ1-3 | TRBV28 | CASSLTGQGSGNTIYF | TGTGCCAGCAGTCTGACCGGACAGGGTTCAGGAAACACCATATATTTT
once | TRBD1 | TRBJ2-7 | TRBV11-1 | CASSRGQATYEQYF | TGTGCCAGCAGCCGGGGACAGGCGACCTACGAGCAGTACTTC
. | . | TRBJ1-1 | TRBV10-3 | CAISDHSNTEAFF | TGTGCCATCAGTGACCATTCGAACACTGAAGCTTTCTTT
once | . | TRBJ2-5 | TRBV30 | CAWSVIGGYRETQYF | TGTGCCTGGAGTGTAATCGGGGGTTATAGGGAGACCCAGTACTTC
. | TRBD1 | TRBJ2-5 | TRBV6-2/TRBV6-3 | CASSSGTGGFFQETQYF | TGTGCCAGCAGCTCCGGGACAGGGGGCTTCTTCCAAGAGACCCAGTACTTC
. | . | TRBJ2-1 | TRBV19 | CASSSIAGIDEQFF | TGTGCCAGTAGTAGTATTGCGGGCATCGATGAGCAGTTCTTC
. | . | TRBJ1-5 | TRBV19 | CASRSRSNQPQHF | TGTGCCAGTAGGTCTAGAAGCAATCAGCCCCAGCATTTT
. | TRBD1 | TRBJ2-7 | TRBV6-1 | CASSEGGQGVPYEQYF | TGTGCCAGCAGTGAAGGGGGACAGGGGGTTCCCTACGAGCAGTACTTC